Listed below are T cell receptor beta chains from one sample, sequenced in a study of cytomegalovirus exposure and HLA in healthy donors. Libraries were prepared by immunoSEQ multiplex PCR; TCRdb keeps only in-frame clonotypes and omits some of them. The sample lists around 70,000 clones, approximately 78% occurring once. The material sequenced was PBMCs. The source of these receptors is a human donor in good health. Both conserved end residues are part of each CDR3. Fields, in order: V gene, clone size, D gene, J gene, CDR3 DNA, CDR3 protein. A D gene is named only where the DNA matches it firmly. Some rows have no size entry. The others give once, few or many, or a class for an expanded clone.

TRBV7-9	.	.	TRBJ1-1	TGTGCCAGCAGCTTAGCCATCGGGGTGCAGTCCACTGAAGCTTTCTTT	CASSLAIGVQSTEAFF
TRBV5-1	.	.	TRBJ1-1	TGCGCCAGCAGCTCCGCGTGGTCACTGAACACTGAAGCTTTCTTT	CASSSAWSLNTEAFF
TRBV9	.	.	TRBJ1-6	TGTGCCAGCAGCGGAGGGATCTCCTATAATTCACCCCTCCACTTT	CASSGGISYNSPLHF
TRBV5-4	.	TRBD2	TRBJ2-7	TGTGCCAGCAGCTCGAAAGGACTAGCGGTTTTTTACGAGCAAGACTTC	CASSSKGLAVFYEQDF
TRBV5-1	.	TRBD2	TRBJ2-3	TGCGCCAGCAGCGTTAGCGGGGGCACAGATACGCAGTATTTT	CASSVSGGTDTQYF
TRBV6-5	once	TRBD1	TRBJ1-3	TGTGCCAGCAGAACGGGACAGCACTCTGGAAACACCATATATTTT	CASRTGQHSGNTIYF
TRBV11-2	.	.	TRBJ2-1	TGTGCCAGCAGCTCGCGGGACCTCAGCTCCTACAATGAGCAGTTCTTC	CASSSRDLSSYNEQFF
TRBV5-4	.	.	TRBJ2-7	TGTGCCAGCAGCTTCAGCTTTCCGTCCGCGGACGAGCAGTACTTC	CASSFSFPSADEQYF
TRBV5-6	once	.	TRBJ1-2	TGTGCCAGCAGCTTTTTTCAGGGAGGCTATGGCTACACCTTC	CASSFFQGGYGYTF
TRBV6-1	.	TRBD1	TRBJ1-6	TGTGCCAGCAGTGAATCTCGTAGGGGGCGAGGTGGATTCTATAATTCACCCCTCCACTTT	CASSESRRGRGGFYNSPLHF
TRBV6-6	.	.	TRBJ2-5	TGTGCCAGCAGTTACTCGACCGGAGGGGAAGAGACCCAGTACTTC	CASSYSTGGEETQYF
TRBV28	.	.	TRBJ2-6	TGTGCCAGCAGTTTCGCAGCTGGGGCCAACGTCCTGACTTTC	CASSFAAGANVLTF
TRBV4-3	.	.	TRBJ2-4	TGCGCCAGCAGCCAAGATTTTGTTATGAGCGAAAACATTCAGTACTTC	CASSQDFVMSENIQYF
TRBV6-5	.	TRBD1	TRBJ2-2	TGTGCCAGCAGTTTAACAGGGGACGGGACCGGGGAGCTGTTTTTT	CASSLTGDGTGELFF
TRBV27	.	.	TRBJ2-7	TGTGCCAGCATAAGGGGCGACGAGCAGTACTTC	CASIRGDEQYF
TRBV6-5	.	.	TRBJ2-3	TGTGCCAGCAGTTACTCTCCCGAGGTCCTCACAGATACGCAGTATTTT	CASSYSPEVLTDTQYF
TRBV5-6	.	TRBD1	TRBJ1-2	TGTGCCAGCAGCTTGGGACAGGGGGCGGGAGGCTACACCTTC	CASSLGQGAGGYTF
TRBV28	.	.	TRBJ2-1	TGTGCCAGCAGTTTAAGGTCAGGTGAGCAGTTCTTC	CASSLRSGEQFF
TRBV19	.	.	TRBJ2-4	TGTGCCAGTAGTAGGACAGACCCCGTGGCCAAAAACATTCAGTACTTC	CASSRTDPVAKNIQYF
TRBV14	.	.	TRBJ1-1	TGTGCCAGCAGCGCCAGACAAAACACTGAAGCTTTCTTT	CASSARQNTEAFF
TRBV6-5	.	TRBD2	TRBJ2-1	TGTGCCAGCAGTCCAACTAGCGGGGGGCAGTTCTTC	CASSPTSGGQFF
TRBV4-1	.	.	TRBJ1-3	TGCGCCAGCAGCCAAGATATGGGCAGCTCCTCTGGAAACACCATATATTTT	CASSQDMGSSSGNTIYF
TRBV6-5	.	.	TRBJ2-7	TGTGCCAGCAGCCCATCCAGCTACGAGCAGTACTTC	CASSPSSYEQYF
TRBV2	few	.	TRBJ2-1	TGTGCCAGCAGTGTGGGGCGCGGTGAGCAGTTCTTC	CASSVGRGEQFF
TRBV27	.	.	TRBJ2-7	TGTGCCAGCACCCCTTCGCGGGTCCAAACCTACGAGCAGTACTTC	CASTPSRVQTYEQYF
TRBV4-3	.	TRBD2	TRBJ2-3	TGCGCCAGCAGCCTCCAAGAGCGGGGGAGCACAGATACGCAGTATTTT	CASSLQERGSTDTQYF
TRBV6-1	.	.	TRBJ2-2	TGTGCCATTAGTCCGGGGTCGAACACCGGGGAGCTGTTTTTT	CAISPGSNTGELFF
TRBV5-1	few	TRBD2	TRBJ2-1	TGCGCCAGCAGCTCTACTAGCGGGGGGGCTAATGAGCAGTTCTTC	CASSSTSGGANEQFF
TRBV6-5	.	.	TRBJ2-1	TGTGCATCACAGCGGGCTCATGAGCAGTTCTTC	CASQRAHEQFF
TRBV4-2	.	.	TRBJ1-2	TGTGCCAGCAGCCAAGATCTCCTCATGGGGGGCTATGGCTACACCTTC	CASSQDLLMGGYGYTF
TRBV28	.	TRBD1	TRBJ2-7	TGTGCATGCAGGACAGGCCTATGGGAGCAGTACTTC	CACRTGLWEQYF
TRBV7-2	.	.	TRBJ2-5	TGTGCCAGCAGCTTAGGAGGTAGTCCCCAAGAGACCCAGTACTTC	CASSLGGSPQETQYF
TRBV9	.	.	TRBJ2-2	TGTGCCAGCAGCGTAGGAGCTCGAGAGACCGGGGAGCTGTTTTTT	CASSVGARETGELFF
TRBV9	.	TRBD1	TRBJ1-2	TGTGCCAGCAGCGTCCGGGACAGGACGTCTTATGGCTACACCTTC	CASSVRDRTSYGYTF
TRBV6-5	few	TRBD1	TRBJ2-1	TGTGCCAGCGGTCCTTCAGGGGGTCTCAGTGAGCAGTTCTTC	CASGPSGGLSEQFF
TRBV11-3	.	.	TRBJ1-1	TGTGCCAGCAGCTTAGGCGGGAACACTGAAGCTTTCTTT	CASSLGGNTEAFF
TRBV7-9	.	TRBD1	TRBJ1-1	TGTGCCAGCACCGACAGGGGCGATGGGGGGGACACTGAAGCTTTCTTT	CASTDRGDGGDTEAFF
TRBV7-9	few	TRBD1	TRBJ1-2	TGTGCCAGCAGCTTAGATCGAGGCAGGGGGAATCATGGCTACACCTTC	CASSLDRGRGNHGYTF
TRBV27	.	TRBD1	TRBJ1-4	TGTGCCAGCAGTTTTAGACAGGGGGTGTTTGAAAAACTGTTTTTT	CASSFRQGVFEKLFF
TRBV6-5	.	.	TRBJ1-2	TGTGCCAGCAGCGTTGACAGATTCCCCTATGGCTACACCTTC	CASSVDRFPYGYTF
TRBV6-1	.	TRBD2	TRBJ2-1	TGTGCCAGCACCCGCGGGGGCTCCTACAATGAGCAGTTCTTC	CASTRGGSYNEQFF
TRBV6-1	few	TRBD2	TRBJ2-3	TGTGCCAGTCGGGAGGGAGGAGCTAGCACAGATACGCAGTATTTT	CASREGGASTDTQYF
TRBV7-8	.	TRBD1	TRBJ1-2	TGTGCCAGCAGACAATCCTCTCTACCAGGGGGAGACTATGGCTACACCTTC	CASRQSSLPGGDYGYTF
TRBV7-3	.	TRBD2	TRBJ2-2	TGTGCCAGCAGCTTAAGTGTACTAGCGGGTCCCACCGGGGAGCTGTTTTTT	CASSLSVLAGPTGELFF
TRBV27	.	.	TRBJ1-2	TGTGCCAGCAGTTCCCTGGCAGGGGTACCTAACTATGGCTACCCCTTC	CASSSLAGVPNYGYPF
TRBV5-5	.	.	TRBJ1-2	TGTGCCAGCACGATGGTCGGTCGTCGTGGCTACACCTTC	CASTMVGRRGYTF
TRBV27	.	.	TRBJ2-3	TGTGCCAGCAGTCTCCGGGACTCAGATACGCAGTATTTT	CASSLRDSDTQYF
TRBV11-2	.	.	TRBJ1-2	TGTGCCAGCAGCTTTATAGGGGGTGTGGTAGCGAGTGATGGCTACACCTTC	CASSFIGGVVASDGYTF
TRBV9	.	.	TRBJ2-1	TGTGCCAGCGGCCTCGGGGGAAGCTCCTACAATGAGCAGTTCTTC	CASGLGGSSYNEQFF
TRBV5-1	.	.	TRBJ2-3	TGCGCCAGCAGCTTGGAGACTACAGATACGCAGTATTTT	CASSLETTDTQYF
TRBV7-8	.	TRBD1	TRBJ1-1	TGTGCCAGCAGCACAACCGGGACAGCAAACACTGAAGCTTTCTTT	CASSTTGTANTEAFF
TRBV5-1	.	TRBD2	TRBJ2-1	TGCGCCAGCAGCGCTTCTAGCGGGGGAGGCAATGAGCAGTTCTTC	CASSASSGGGNEQFF
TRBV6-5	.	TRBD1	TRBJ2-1	TGTGCCAGCAGCCTGGACAGGTTTGGCGTTGATGAGCAGTTCTTC	CASSLDRFGVDEQFF
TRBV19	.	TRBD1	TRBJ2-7	TGTGCCAGTAGAAACGGACAGGGTAGGGCCTACGAGCAGTACTTC	CASRNGQGRAYEQYF
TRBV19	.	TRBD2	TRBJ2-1	TGTGCCAGTAGTATTCGGAATAGCGGGGGGATCTACAATGAGCAGTTCTTC	CASSIRNSGGIYNEQFF